This TCR beta chain was sequenced during a study of immune heterogeneity within non-small cell lung tumors (dated by TCRdb to 2016 to 2019). General notes on the study: By histology, a few squamous cell carcinomas, 9 to 11 non-squamous carcinomas and 1 tumor not otherwise specified were included. For mutant peptides 8 to 11 amino acids long, netMHCpan-3.0 predicted neoantigen binding to the HLA alleles of each patient. The study combined whole-exome sequencing, RNA-seq and TCR beta repertoire sequencing of multiple spatially distinct regions from each NSCLC tumor to examine intratumoral immune heterogeneity. TCR repertoire analysis included approximately 60 tumor loci from about 16 patients, whereas transcriptome data included only about 45 loci from eleven to twelve patients. On the study overall, not on this receptor specifically: For the most part, high-frequency TCR beta clonotypes differed from one individual patient to another. Identical dominant CDR3B clonotypes recurred across loci within a patient, yet different tumor locations also harbored unique high-frequency clones. A statistically significant but moderate positive correlation (R roughly 0.34) was observed between local T-cell repertoire clonality and local tumor mutational burden.

As a fraction of the sample, this clonotype is medium-sized (0.01 to 0.1%). No cognate antigen has been identified for it. Base-call qualities are not available, and no considerably larger clone is one nucleotide away. The TCR beta CDR3 region was amplified with a multiplex PCR system whose first round of around 11 cycles used 32 V-gene forward primers and 13 J-gene reverse primers. The first PCR round used a QIAGEN Multiplex PCR Kit, and the primer sequences were filed in Chinese patent CN105087789A. Illumina universal primers were added in a second PCR round performed with the Phusion High-Fidelity PCR Kit. Sequencing of the TCR libraries was done on the Illumina HiSeq X Ten platform in paired-end mode with a 151 bp read length. In the source study's methods: Reads without multiplex PCR primers were removed using Cutadapt, read pairs were merged using PEAR, and CDR3 regions were called using MiXCR with default settings. Shannon entropy measured repertoire diversity, and clonality was calculated as one minus the Shannon entropy divided by the ln of the count of productive unique sequences. A clonotype counted as a dominant or high-frequency T-cell clone when its frequency was 0.5% or higher. The public reads were run again by TCRdb, first through fastp at Q25 and then through MiXCR, and only productive beta chains were kept. Each entry merges the rows of one CDR3 protein and shows their most common DNA and genes. The V and J calls here are based on TCRdb, not the publication. The sample records some 10,000 distinct CDR3 sequences, under 30% of which are singletons. The ten top clones hold roughly 8.1% of the sample.

The TCR template was genomic DNA extracted from bulk tumor tissue, and around 0.55 ug of gDNA was amplified for each sample. During surgery, multiple biopsies were taken from each primary tumor, with sampling sites spaced as far apart as possible within the tumor mass. The study cohort was described as untreated, and patients were newly diagnosed NSCLC cases undergoing curative surgery. Donors were roughly 16 newly diagnosed non-small cell lung cancer patients undergoing surgery with curative intent. Two independent pathologists reviewed the resected tumor masses. Only DNA and RNA samples of high quality went on to sequencing. The sample consisted of lung tumor tissue. The TCR comes from an older woman with non-small cell lung cancer.

CDR3 region: CATSRDISNSPLHF. At the DNA level, the sequence is TGTGCCACCAGCAGAGATATCAGTAATTCACCCCTCCACTTT. This receptor chain uses TRBV15 and TRBJ1-6, with an unclear D gene assignment. Deletion took 0 bases off V and 6 bases off J, with a span of 6 bases between the germline ends. From the germline V gene (reference sequence), CDR1 is LNHNV and CDR2 is YYDKDF. Inclusive of the bounding cysteine and phenylalanine, the CDR3 is 14 residues long. Left in the record is the CDR3 DNA by itself, 42 bases read in frame from the first base.